This T cell receptor (beta chain) emerged from a study of cytomegalovirus exposure and HLA in healthy donors. Study information: In a later analysis, it was reported that the approximately 110 validation repertoires had been produced on the same platform as the 670 or so repertoires belonging to the first cohort. General study results and limits: Most TCR sequences showed up rarely, but some public TCRs showed up in many donors.

In regard to this clone: The antigen remains undetermined.

CDR3 length equals 16 residues. The V gene end was trimmed by 2 bases and the J gene end by 2 bases; junction bases not matched to a gene: 3. Germline lookup yields CDR1 SNHLY and CDR2 FYNNEI. Method: immunoSEQ multiplex PCR; TCRdb's copy keeps in-frame clones and lacks some. The sample lists under 110,000 clones; about 88% were seen once. The TCR sequence derives from a woman under 30 in good health and CMV-seropositive. This rearrangement joins TRBV2 to TRBJ2-3, with TRBD2 matching 11 bases. The sample comprised PBMCs. The CDR3 reads CASSELAGGATDTQYF. The CDR3 DNA follows: TGTGCCAGCAGTGAACTAGCGGGGGGTGCCACAGATACGCAGTATTTT.